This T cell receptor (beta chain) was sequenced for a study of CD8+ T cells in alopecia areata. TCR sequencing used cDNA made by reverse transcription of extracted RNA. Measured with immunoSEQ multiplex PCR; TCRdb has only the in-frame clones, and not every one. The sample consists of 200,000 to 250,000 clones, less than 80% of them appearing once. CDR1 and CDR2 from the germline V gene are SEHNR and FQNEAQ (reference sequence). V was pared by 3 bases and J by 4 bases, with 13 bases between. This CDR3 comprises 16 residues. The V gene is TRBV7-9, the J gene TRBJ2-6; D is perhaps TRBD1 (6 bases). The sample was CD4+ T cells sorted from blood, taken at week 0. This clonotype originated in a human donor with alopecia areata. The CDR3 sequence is CASSFSTGFGANVLTF. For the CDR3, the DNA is TGTGCCAGCAGCTTTTCCACAGGGTTCGGGGCCAACGTCCTGACTTTC.